This T cell receptor beta chain was documented in a study of response to subunit inactivated influenza vaccine listed by TCRdb under 2018. About the study as a whole: The study used deep quantitative T cell receptor repertoire profiling to track responses to a trivalent subunit inactivated influenza vaccine.

The V and J ends are trimmed by 1 base and 7 bases, leaving 1 base between them. The CDR3 holds 10 amino acids from the cysteine to the phenylalanine. The retained sequence is limited to the CDR3, 30 bases, with the frame set at the first base. Study-level results and caveats: It was suggested by the authors that each seasonal influenza vaccination may recruit only a limited number of new T cells.

At least ten counts were recorded for this clonotype. The target of this receptor is not known. No qualities accompany the bases; no much larger clone lies one base away. Library generation was performed with RT-PCR. Instrument used: Illumina HiSeq 2500. Clones were called with MiXCR by TCRdb after fastp trimmed the public reads at Q25, and only in-frame beta chains were retained. Every entry covers one CDR3 protein and lists the most common genes and DNA from its rows. For this sample there are about 700,000 distinct CDR3 sequences; approximately 15% appear just once. Roughly 6.4% of the sample belongs to the ten largest clones.

This sequence uses TRBV12-3 or TRBV12-4 and TRBJ1-2; the D gene is not confidently resolved. The TCR sequence derives from a middle-aged man who received an inactivated influenza vaccine. Donor details come from another sample of the same person, matched by shared clones. The source material was PBMCs from blood, sampled less than 15 days before vaccination. The CDR3 reads as follows: CASSLGGYTF. The nucleotide sequence reads TGTGCCAGCAGTTTAGGTGGCTACACCTTC.